These 16 T cell receptor beta chains originate from one sample sequenced in a study of blood T cell repertoires in COVID-19. TCRdb keeps only in-frame clones here, not all; method: immunoSEQ multiplex PCR. Of tens of thousands of clones listed, 87% are singletons. The material sequenced was peripheral blood. These receptors originate from a man aged 45-65 years with active COVID-19.

The DNA for the CDR3 is TGTGCCAGCAGTGCCGGGACAGGGACGAGTCAGCCCCAGCATTTT. Amino acids: CASSAGTGTSQPQHF. J is TRBJ1-5 and V is TRBV28; 9 bases align to TRBD1. CDR1 is MDHEN and CDR2 is SYDVKM in the germline V gene. J gave up 6 bases and V 5 bases, and 8 bases lay outside the gene matches. The CDR3 is made up of 15 amino acids.

This clone was recorded only once. The chain links TRBV6-5 to TRBJ2-2, with 9 bases that match TRBD2. This CDR3 has 12 amino acids. V shed 9 bases, J shed 4 bases, and the junction held 0 bases outside the gene matches. CDR1 is MNHEY and CDR2 is SVGAGI in the germline V gene. The CDR3 DNA reads as TGTGCCAGTAGCGGGAGCACCGGGGAGCTGTTTTTT. Its protein is CASSGSTGELFF.

The chain has TRBV19 and TRBJ2-2; D may be TRBD1 (6 bases). Per the germline V gene, CDR1 is LNHDA and CDR2 is SQIVND (reference sequence). Trimming left V 11 bases short and J 5 bases short, with 24 bases between. The CDR3 has 16 residues. CDR3 nucleotide sequence: TGTGCCTCGAGGTCACAGGGCGCCCGACGGACCGGGGAGCTGTTTTTT. Translating gives CASRSQGARRTGELFF.

This clone has a single count. The chain combines TRBV7-6 with TRBJ1-5, with 7 bases that match TRBD1. Germline loops: CDR1 SGHVS, CDR2 FNYEAQ. Germline trimming cut 4 bases from V and 0 bases from J; bases unmatched to any gene: 3. The CDR3 length is 15 residues. The DNA of the CDR3 is TGTGCCAGCAGCTCGGGACAGAATAGCAATCAGCCCCAGCATTTT. This sequence encodes CASSSGQNSNQPQHF.

The genes are TRBV5-4 and TRBJ1-5; TRBD1 is a possible D gene (6 bases). V dropped 4 bases and J dropped 4 bases, with 15 bases sitting between them. CDR1 is SGHNT, CDR2 YYREEE, per germline (reference sequence). The CDR3 runs to 15 residues. DNA of the CDR3: TGTGCCAGCAGCGCGGGTTGGGACACAAATCAGCCCCAGCATTTT. This translates into CASSAGWDTNQPQHF.

The chain recombines TRBV11-1 with TRBJ1-1; 12 bases align to TRBD1. In germline, CDR1 is SGHAT, CDR2 FQDESV (reference sequence). V shed 2 bases, J shed 10 bases, and the junction held 8 bases outside the gene matches. This CDR3 region has 15 residues. The CDR3 DNA follows: TGTGCCAGCAGCTTAAGTGGGACAGGGGGCGCAACAGCTTTCTTT. Translation: CASSLSGTGGATAFF.

The chain carries TRBV19 and TRBJ2-6; no reliable D call. V shed 5 bases and J shed 0 bases, with 2 bases lying between them. Per the germline V gene, CDR1 is LNHDA and CDR2 is SQIVND (reference sequence). CDR3 length: 13 residues. The CDR3 reads CASSHSGANVLTF. CDR3 nucleotide sequence: TGTGCCAGTAGTCACTCTGGGGCCAACGTCCTGACTTTC.

A single count supports this clone. V is TRBV28 and J is TRBJ2-1; a possible D gene is TRBD1 (6 bases). The germline CDR1 and CDR2 sequences are MDHEN and SYDVKM. V gave up 3 bases and J gave up 4 bases, with 13 bases separating them. The CDR3 runs to 15 residues. CDR3 sequence: CASSFIGTTYNEQFF. The CDR3 DNA sequence: TGTGCCAGCAGTTTCATAGGGACAACATACAATGAGCAGTTCTTC.

J is TRBJ1-2 and V is TRBV7-8, with TRBD1 identical over 10 bases. This CDR3 has 15 amino acids. The germline gives CDR1 SGHVS, CDR2 FQNEAQ. V lost 1 base, J lost 8 bases, and 7 bases stayed unmatched. This CDR3 reads CASSLGRDRGSGYTF. The CDR3 DNA reads as TGTGCCAGCAGCTTAGGCCGGGACAGGGGTTCGGGCTACACCTTC.

The rearrangement joins TRBV9 to TRBJ1-2; 9 nucleotides align to TRBD1. Germline V gene lookup returns CDR1 SGDLS and CDR2 YYNGEE. There are 12 residues in the CDR3. J lost 8 bases, V lost 4 bases, and 3 bases had no gene match. For the CDR3, the DNA is TGTGCCAGCAGCCCGGACAGGGGCGGCTACACCTTC. It is translated as CASSPDRGGYTF.

The chain has TRBV5-1 and TRBJ1-1; TRBD1 might be the D (6 bases). Trimming took off 4 bases at V and 0 bases at J, with 10 bases between the two ends. Germline CDR1 is SGHRS and CDR2 is YFSETQ. The CDR3 runs to 14 residues. This CDR3 is CASSRTGMNTEAFF. The DNA for the CDR3 is TGCGCCAGCAGCCGAACAGGGATGAACACTGAAGCTTTCTTT.

The V gene is TRBV6-5, the J gene TRBJ2-7; 7 positions agree with TRBD1. Germline CDR1 MNHEY, CDR2 SVGAGI. V lost 6 bases to trimming and J lost 4 bases; unmatched junction nucleotides: 6. The length of the CDR3 is 13 residues. CDR3 region: CASSLQGQYEQYF. The CDR3 DNA is TGTGCCAGCAGCCTACAGGGGCAGTACGAGCAGTACTTC.

This chain's CDR3 is CASSQGGSYNSPLHF. The CDR3 DNA reads TGTGCCAGTTCTCAGGGGGGTTCCTATAATTCACCCCTCCACTTT. This chain links TRBV19 with TRBJ1-6, with 7 positions matching TRBD1. This CDR3 region has 15 residues. The germline V gene encodes CDR1 LNHDA and CDR2 SQIVND (reference sequence). The V and J ends lost 8 bases and 1 base, in that order; junction bases with no gene match: 5.

The CDR3 loop reads CASSEARGNQPQHF. The CDR3 nucleotides read TGTGCCAGCAGTGAAGCGCGAGGCAATCAGCCCCAGCATTTT. The V and J genes are TRBV6-1 and TRBJ1-5; no clear D. V was trimmed by 0 bases and J by 2 bases, leaving 5 bases between them. Germline CDR1 reads MNHNS; CDR2 reads SASEGT. The CDR3 covers 14 residues.

The CDR3 coding sequence is TGTGCCAGCAGCCAAGCCCCCCAGGGAATCATTTATAATTCACCCCTCCACTTT. Translation: CASSQAPQGIIYNSPLHF. This chain joins TRBV14 and TRBJ1-6; weak D call: TRBD1 (5 bases). The length of the CDR3 is 18 residues. Trimming took off 1 base at V and 4 bases at J, with 17 bases between the two ends. From germline, CDR1 is SGHDN and CDR2 FVKESK. The whole variable domain, filled in from reference TRBV14 and TRBJ1-6, reads EAGVTQFPSHSVIEKGQTVTLRCDPISGHDNLYWYRRVMGKEIKFLLHFVKESKQDESGMPNNRFLAERTGGTYSTLKVQPAELEDSGVYFCASSQAPQGIIYNSPLHFGNGTRLTVT.

This chain joins TRBV7-9 and TRBJ2-5; a weak D match, TRBD2 (6 bases). The CDR3 consists of 15 residues. Germline V gene sequence: CDR1 SEHNR, CDR2 FQNEAQ (reference sequence). V was shortened by 9 bases and J by 4 bases, with 21 bases between the two germline ends. The CDR3 spells CASRLSGLNGETQYF. The CDR3 DNA follows: TGTGCCAGTCGATTATCGGGACTCAATGGAGAGACCCAGTACTTC.